This is a list of T cell receptor beta chains from one sample in a study of blood T cell repertoires in COVID-19. Libraries were prepared by immunoSEQ multiplex PCR; TCRdb keeps only in-frame clonotypes and omits some of them. The sample contains some 370,000 clones, around 89% of which appear only once. Material for sequencing was peripheral blood. The receptors originated from a young man with active or convalescent COVID-19. Each CDR3 is given with its conserved first and last residue. The order of the fields is D gene, V gene, clone size, J gene, CDR3 DNA, CDR3 protein. D genes are given only for firm matches. Size is omitted from some rows. Given values are once, few, many or a class for expanded clones.

d_call: TRBD2; v_call: TRBV6-5; clone_size: NA; j_call: TRBJ2-1; cdr3_nt: TGTGCCAGCAGTCTACTAGCGGGTGAGCAGTTCTTC; cdr3_aa: CASSLLAGEQFF
d_call: TRBD1; v_call: TRBV19; clone_size: NA; j_call: TRBJ1-1; cdr3_nt: TGTGCCAGTATACCCCGGGACAGGGGGCTCACTGAAGCTTTCTTT; cdr3_aa: CASIPRDRGLTEAFF
d_call: NA; v_call: TRBV28; clone_size: NA; j_call: TRBJ1-5; cdr3_nt: TGTGCCAGCAGTTTACCGAATCAGCCCCAGCATTTT; cdr3_aa: CASSLPNQPQHF
d_call: TRBD1; v_call: TRBV3-1/TRBV3-2; clone_size: NA; j_call: TRBJ1-1; cdr3_nt: TGTGCCAGCACCCGGGACAGGGGGCGAGGCACTGAAGCTTTCTTT; cdr3_aa: CASTRDRGRGTEAFF
d_call: TRBD1; v_call: TRBV5-6; clone_size: NA; j_call: TRBJ1-6; cdr3_nt: TGTGCCAGCAGCCGGACAGGGGATTATTCACCCCTCCACTTT; cdr3_aa: CASSRTGDYSPLHF
d_call: TRBD2; v_call: TRBV28; clone_size: NA; j_call: TRBJ2-1; cdr3_nt: TGTGCCAGCGGCCCAGCATTGGGCGGGAGAGAGCAGTTCTTC; cdr3_aa: CASGPALGGREQFF
d_call: NA; v_call: TRBV5-4; clone_size: NA; j_call: TRBJ1-4; cdr3_nt: TGTGCCAGCAGCTCGCCTGGGGGGTATGAAAAACTGTTTTTT; cdr3_aa: CASSSPGGYEKLFF
d_call: NA; v_call: TRBV5-1; clone_size: NA; j_call: TRBJ1-2; cdr3_nt: TGCGCCAGCAGCCGGGAGCAGGGATGGGACTATGGCTACACCTTC; cdr3_aa: CASSREQGWDYGYTF
d_call: NA; v_call: TRBV7-3; clone_size: NA; j_call: TRBJ1-2; cdr3_nt: TGTGCCAGCAGCCAAGCCGGGGGGTGGTATGGCTACACCTTC; cdr3_aa: CASSQAGGWYGYTF
d_call: NA; v_call: TRBV20-1; clone_size: once; j_call: TRBJ1-3; cdr3_nt: TGCAGTGCTAGTTCGATGAGTGGAAACACCATATATTTT; cdr3_aa: CSASSMSGNTIYF
d_call: NA; v_call: TRBV9; clone_size: NA; j_call: TRBJ1-3; cdr3_nt: TGTGCCAGCAGCCCGATGCAGGGGACCGGAAACACCATATATTTT; cdr3_aa: CASSPMQGTGNTIYF
d_call: NA; v_call: TRBV6-5; clone_size: NA; j_call: TRBJ1-2; cdr3_nt: TGTGCCAGCAGTCTGACAGTTTTAGGCTACACCTTC; cdr3_aa: CASSLTVLGYTF
d_call: NA; v_call: TRBV28; clone_size: NA; j_call: TRBJ1-1; cdr3_nt: TGTGCCAGCAGTTTAGGGGGCAACACTGAAGCTTTCTTT; cdr3_aa: CASSLGGNTEAFF
d_call: NA; v_call: TRBV6-1; clone_size: once; j_call: TRBJ1-5; cdr3_nt: TGTGCCAGCAGTGAAAAGGTCCGGACTTACCAGCCCCAGCATTTT; cdr3_aa: CASSEKVRTYQPQHF
d_call: TRBD1; v_call: TRBV5-1; clone_size: once; j_call: TRBJ2-1; cdr3_nt: TGCGCCAGCAGTCCCGGACAGGGGGCTTACAATGAGCAGTTCTTC; cdr3_aa: CASSPGQGAYNEQFF
d_call: TRBD1; v_call: TRBV2; clone_size: NA; j_call: TRBJ1-1; cdr3_nt: TGTGCCAGCAGCGCCGGGACAGGGTACACTGAAGCTTTCTTT; cdr3_aa: CASSAGTGYTEAFF